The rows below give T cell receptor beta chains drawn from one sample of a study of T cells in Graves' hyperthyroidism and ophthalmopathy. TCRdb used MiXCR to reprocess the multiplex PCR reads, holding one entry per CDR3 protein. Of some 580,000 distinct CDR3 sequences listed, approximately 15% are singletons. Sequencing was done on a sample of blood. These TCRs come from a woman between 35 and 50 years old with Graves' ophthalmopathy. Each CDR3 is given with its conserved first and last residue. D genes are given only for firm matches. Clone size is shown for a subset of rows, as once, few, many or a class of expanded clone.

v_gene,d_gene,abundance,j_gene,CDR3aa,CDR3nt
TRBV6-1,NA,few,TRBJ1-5,CASSKGGFNQPQHF,TGTGCCAGCTCGAAGGGGGGATTCAATCAGCCCCAGCATTTT
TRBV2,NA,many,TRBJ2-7,CASSEGQESHEQYF,TGTGCCAGCAGTGAAGGACAGGAGTCCCACGAGCAGTACTTC
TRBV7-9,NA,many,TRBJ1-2,CATATVYYGYTF,TGTGCCACCGCGACAGTTTACTATGGCTACACCTTC
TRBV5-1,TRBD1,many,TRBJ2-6,CASSPPGQLHVLTF,TGCGCCAGCAGCCCACCGGGACAGCTACACGTCCTGACTTTC
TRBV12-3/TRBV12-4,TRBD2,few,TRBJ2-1,CASSRTGGPSEQFF,TGTGCCAGCAGTCGTACGGGGGGGCCGAGTGAGCAGTTCTTC
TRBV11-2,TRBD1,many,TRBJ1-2,CASSPSRDRGITYGYTF,TGTGCCAGCAGCCCGTCCCGGGACAGGGGGATCACCTATGGCTACACCTTC
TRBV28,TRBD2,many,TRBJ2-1,CASRSKAGAHEQFF,TGTGCCAGCAGATCTAAAGCGGGAGCCCATGAGCAGTTCTTC
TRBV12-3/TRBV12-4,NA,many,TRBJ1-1,CASSRLNGVEAFF,TGTGCCAGCAGTCGCCTGAATGGGGTAGAAGCTTTCTTT
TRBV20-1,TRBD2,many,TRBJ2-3,CSASYSTTSGRGDTQYF,TGCAGTGCTAGCTATTCGACGACTAGCGGGAGAGGAGATACGCAGTATTTT
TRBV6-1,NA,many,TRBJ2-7,CASSDPGTPSYEQYF,TGTGCCAGCAGCGATCCCGGGACACCCTCCTACGAGCAGTACTTC
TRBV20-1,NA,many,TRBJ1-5,CSAAEVNQPQHF,TGCAGTGCGGCGGAGGTCAATCAGCCCCAGCATTTT
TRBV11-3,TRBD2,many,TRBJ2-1,CASSQLGERGGEQFF,TGTGCCAGCAGCCAGTTGGGAGAACGGGGGGGTGAGCAGTTCTTC
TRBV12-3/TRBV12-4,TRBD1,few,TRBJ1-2,CASSSADRAINGYTF,TGTGCCAGCAGTTCCGCGGACAGGGCGATTAATGGCTACACCTTC
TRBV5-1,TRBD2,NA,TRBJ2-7,CASSRTSGYEQYF,TGTGCCAGCAGTCGGACTAGCGGCTACGAGCAGTACTTC
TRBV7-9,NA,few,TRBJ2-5,CASSRSAGAQETQYF,TGTGCCAGCAGCCGAAGCGCAGGGGCCCAAGAGACCCAGTACTTC
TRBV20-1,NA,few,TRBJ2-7,CSAGGLAYEQYF,TGCAGTGCTGGGGGCCTCGCCTACGAGCAGTACTTC
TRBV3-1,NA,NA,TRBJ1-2,CASSPFGGADYGYTF,TGTGCCAGCAGCCCCTTTGGGGGAGCGGACTATGGCTACACCTTC
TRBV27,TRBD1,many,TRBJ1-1,CASSYRDRIEAFF,TGTGCCAGCAGTTATAGGGACAGGATTGAAGCTTTCTTT
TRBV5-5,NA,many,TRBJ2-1,CASSLAGAIYNEQFF,TGTGCCAGCAGCTTGGCAGGGGCTATCTACAATGAGCAGTTCTTC
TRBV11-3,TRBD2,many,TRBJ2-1,CASSLGLAVSNEQFF,TGTGCCAGCAGCTTAGGACTAGCGGTGTCCAATGAGCAGTTCTTC
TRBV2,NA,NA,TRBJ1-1,CASTNPVPGGTEAFF,TGTGCCAGCACCAACCCTGTCCCGGGGGGCACTGAAGCTTTCTTT
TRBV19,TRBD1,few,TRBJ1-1,CASSNAGQGVTEAFF,TGTGCCAGTAGTAACGCCGGACAGGGCGTCACTGAAGCTTTCTTT
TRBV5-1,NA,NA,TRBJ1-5,CASSASDPLNQPQHF,TGCGCCAGCAGCGCGTCGGACCCACTCAATCAGCCCCAGCATTTT
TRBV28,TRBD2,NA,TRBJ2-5,CASSRPGGAGETQYF,TGTGCCAGCAGTCGCCCCGGGGGGGCCGGAGAGACCCAGTACTTC
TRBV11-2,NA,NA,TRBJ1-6,CASSSRGPVSSYNSPLHF,TGTGCCAGCAGCTCCCGAGGCCCAGTGAGCTCCTATAATTCACCCCTCCACTTT